Listed below are T cell receptor beta chains from one sample, sequenced in a study of Ad26.COV2.S vaccination and SARS-CoV-2 variants. The repertoire was sequenced with immunoSEQ multiplex PCR; TCRdb's copy has only in-frame clones and lacks some. This repertoire shows about 460,000 clones, around 89% found once; its top ten account for around 1.8%. Specimen: peripheral blood, collected in a trial of Ad26.COV2.S vaccine versus placebo. The receptors here all came from a person between 18 and 60 years old who received the Ad26.COV2.S COVID-19 vaccine or a placebo. Both conserved end residues are part of each CDR3. The D gene is left open where the match is weak. Clone size is shown for a subset of rows, as once, few, many or a class of expanded clone.

D: NA
V: TRBV6-1
J: TRBJ2-5
size: NA
CDR3: CASSEGQVLGTQYF
DNA: TGTGCCAGCAGTGAAGGGCAGGTATTAGGGACCCAGTACTTC

D: NA
V: TRBV30
J: TRBJ1-2
size: NA
CDR3: CAWSRGYGYTF
DNA: TGTGCCTGGAGTAGGGGATATGGCTACACCTTC

D: NA
V: TRBV30
J: TRBJ2-7
size: NA
CDR3: CALQQNYEQYF
DNA: TGTGCCTTACAACAAAATTACGAGCAGTACTTC

D: NA
V: TRBV4-2
J: TRBJ1-1
size: few
CDR3: CASSQVGGINTEAFF
DNA: TGTGCCAGCAGCCAAGTCGGAGGGATAAACACTGAAGCTTTCTTT

D: NA
V: TRBV18
J: TRBJ2-1
size: once
CDR3: CASSPDSQSYNEQFF
DNA: TGTGCCAGCTCACCCGACAGTCAGAGTTACAATGAGCAGTTCTTC

D: NA
V: TRBV2
J: TRBJ1-2
size: NA
CDR3: CASADGSNYGYTF
DNA: TGTGCCAGCGCTGACGGGAGCAACTATGGCTACACCTTC

D: NA
V: TRBV6-5
J: TRBJ2-3
size: NA
CDR3: CASSPLVLAVTQYF
DNA: TGTGCCAGCAGTCCGCTCGTACTAGCAGTTACGCAGTATTTT

D: TRBD2
V: TRBV7-3
J: TRBJ2-3
size: NA
CDR3: CASSLSRTSGSTDTQYF
DNA: TGTGCCAGCAGCTTAAGCAGGACTAGCGGGAGCACAGATACGCAGTATTTT

D: NA
V: TRBV4-3
J: TRBJ1-5
size: NA
CDR3: CASSQVSGGNQPQHF
DNA: TGCGCCAGCAGCCAAGTTTCAGGGGGCAATCAGCCCCAGCATTTT

D: TRBD2
V: TRBV15
J: TRBJ2-1
size: NA
CDR3: CATSNLAGAYNEQFF
DNA: TGTGCCACCAGCAACTTAGCGGGAGCCTACAATGAGCAGTTCTTC

D: NA
V: TRBV30
J: TRBJ2-2
size: NA
CDR3: CAWSIQTLAGELFF
DNA: TGTGCCTGGAGTATCCAAACCCTCGCCGGGGAGCTGTTTTTT

D: NA
V: TRBV7-9
J: TRBJ2-3
size: NA
CDR3: CASSLLMGVSTDTQYF
DNA: TGTGCCAGCAGCTTACTAATGGGGGTGAGCACAGATACGCAGTATTTT

D: NA
V: TRBV2
J: TRBJ1-5
size: NA
CDR3: CASSVGPRANQPQHF
DNA: TGTGCCAGCAGTGTGGGTCCCAGGGCAAATCAGCCCCAGCATTTT

D: TRBD1
V: TRBV30
J: TRBJ1-1
size: NA
CDR3: CAWKSRGRTEAFF
DNA: TGTGCCTGGAAGTCAAGGGGGCGAACTGAAGCTTTCTTT

D: TRBD1
V: TRBV29-1
J: TRBJ2-5
size: NA
CDR3: CSVAVTGSETQYF
DNA: TGCAGCGTTGCCGTGACAGGGTCAGAGACCCAGTACTTC

D: NA
V: TRBV18
J: TRBJ1-1
size: NA
CDR3: CASSPPAGTNTEAFF
DNA: TGTGCCAGCTCACCACCGGCAGGGACGAACACTGAAGCTTTCTTT

D: TRBD2
V: TRBV4-1
J: TRBJ2-5
size: once
CDR3: CASSRGTAKTSGRPGETQYF
DNA: TGCGCCAGCAGCCGGGGGACAGCAAAGACTAGCGGGAGGCCGGGGGAGACCCAGTACTTC

D: NA
V: TRBV30
J: TRBJ1-5
size: NA
CDR3: CAWGREGPQHF
DNA: TGTGCCTGGGGCAGGGAAGGGCCCCAGCATTTT

D: TRBD1
V: TRBV27
J: TRBJ1-2
size: NA
CDR3: CASSDTLRGVYGYTF
DNA: TGTGCCAGCAGTGATACCCTCAGGGGGGTCTATGGCTACACCTTC